This T cell receptor (beta chain) stems from a study of cytomegalovirus exposure and HLA in healthy donors. Study background: Of all 360 or so donors who were genotyped, 80% to 85% belonged to the Caucasian-associated ancestry cluster. General study findings and limits: Later genetic work tied a missense DCLRE1C variant to beta-chain V and J trimming. TRBV6-2, TRBV6-3 and some other V segments were unresolvable in 87-base-pair reads.

Concerning this clone: As yet, its antigen is unknown.

CDR3 length: 14 residues. Germline assignment: CDR1 SGHRS and CDR2 YFSETQ. V lost 3 bases to trimming and J lost 4 bases, with 14 bases between them. The study ran its PCR with 60 Vbeta and 13 Jbeta primers. Here immunoSEQ multiplex PCR was the method, and the copy in TCRdb shows in-frame clones only, minus some. The data show about 120,000 clones, around 76% seen once. Sequenced: PBMCs. The TCR was taken from a young man in good health and CMV-seropositive. The chain combines TRBV5-1 with TRBJ2-7, with D perhaps TRBD2 (7 bases). This CDR3 is CASSWGGAGYEQYF. The DNA of the CDR3 is TGCGCCAGCAGCTGGGGGGGGGCGGGGTACGAGCAGTACTTC.